This T cell receptor beta chain was sequenced during a study of blood T cell repertoires in COVID-19. Study details: Specimens from acute and convalescent COVID-19 originated in the United States, Italy and Spain. The cDNA or gDNA used as material had been derived from T cells, B-cell-depleted T cells, or PBMCs.

Authors' analysis steps: Nucleated cell counts were estimated from reference gene primer amplification. Profiling relied on immunoSEQ multiplex PCR, and the TCRdb table lists in-frame clones only, not all of them. V, J and clone size derive from that table, while D and trimming were established from the DNA sequence. This sample carries 200,000 to 250,000 clones, approximately 81% of them seen once, and the ten largest clones take 3% to 4.5%. Losses at the gene ends were 4 bases for V and 1 base for J; bases not matched to a gene: 6. The germline CDR1 and CDR2 sequences are LGHDT and YNNKEL (reference sequence). The CDR3 consists of 16 residues.

Sequenced input: peripheral blood. The sequence was collected from a woman over 75 with acute or convalescent COVID-19. V gene TRBV3-1 (or the pseudogene TRBV3-2) combines with J gene TRBJ2-2; 7 bases agree with TRBD2. In DNA, the CDR3 is TGTGCCAGCAGCCGAGGAGTAGCGGGGAACACCGGGGAGCTGTTTTTT. It yields the protein CASSRGVAGNTGELFF.